This T cell receptor beta chain was profiled in a study of CXCR3-negative and CXCR3-positive naive CD8 T cells. Study-wide findings and caveats: Hydrophobicity of TRB CDR3s was greater in CXCR3-positive naive cells than in CXCR3-negative naive cells. The level of CXCR3 expression partially decreased after cryopreservation; the majority of assays used fresh PBMCs.

The libraries of TRB cDNA were prepared using 5' RACE with UMI labels. One entry per CDR3 protein, without DNA, is what TCRdb gives after re-calling the 5' RACE reads. Its listing shows about 42,000 distinct CDR3 sequences. Cells classed as naive CD8+ T cells were CD45RO-CCR7+CD27+CD95-. With regard to this clonotype: Its specificity is not known.

The CDR3 is made up of 13 amino acids. Germline values: CDR1 MDHEN, CDR2 SYDVKM. This chain joins TRBV28 and TRBJ1-5; the TRBD1 assignment by TCRdb is unverifiable without DNA. Sequencing was done on a sample of naive CXCR3- CD8+ T cells from blood. This sample's subset: CD45RO-CCR7+CD27+CD95- naive CD8+ T cells lacking CXCR3 (TNR3-). The source is a human donor in good health. Some clones in this sample may be carry-over from other donors' samples. CDR3 region: CASGRQGKQPQHF.